This TCR beta chain was sequenced during a study of T cell changes during pregnancy in multiple sclerosis. The CDR3 is 14 amino acids. Germline CDR1 reads SGDLS; CDR2 reads YYNGEE. The V gene end was trimmed by 6 bases and the J gene end by 2 bases; junction bases not matched to a gene: 4. Produced via immunoSEQ multiplex PCR; TCRdb's table is partial and in-frame only. The sample includes some 59,000 clones, 70% to 90% of them seen just once. This receptor was identified in a female donor with multiple sclerosis, enrolled in a pregnancy study. Sequenced here: peripheral blood, sampled in the first trimester of pregnancy. The chain uses TRBV9 and TRBJ2-1; 8 positions match TRBD2. Written as DNA, the CDR3 is TGTGCCAGCACGAGCGGGAGAACCTACAATGAGCAGTTCTTC. This encodes CASTSGRTYNEQFF.